A selection of T cell receptor beta chains follows, all from one sample in a study of a mutant IDH1 vaccine in newly diagnosed glioma. TCRdb's copy holds only in-frame clones and misses some; the assay was immunoSEQ multiplex PCR. The table records roughly 40,000 clones, about 80% of them present only once. These TCRs' antigens remain unknown. The sequencing here drew on PBMCs, taken from a glioma patient whose treatment included an IDH1 peptide vaccine. The source of these receptors is a woman aged 50 to 60 with glioma. The CDR3 runs from the conserved cysteine through the conserved F or W. A D gene is named only where the DNA matches it firmly. A row's size may be missing; if present it is once, few, many or a size class.

J gene: TRBJ2-7; clone size: .; D gene: .; V gene: TRBV9; CDR3 DNA: TGTGCCAGCAGCGATGGGGGAGTAGTACGATACTTC; CDR3 protein: CASSDGGVVRYF
J gene: TRBJ2-3; clone size: .; D gene: .; V gene: TRBV7-8; CDR3 DNA: TGTGCCAGCAGCTTAGTGGGGTCAGATACGCAGTATTTT; CDR3 protein: CASSLVGSDTQYF
J gene: TRBJ1-5; clone size: few; D gene: .; V gene: TRBV10-1; CDR3 DNA: TGCGCCAGCAGTGAAGGTAATCAGCCCCAGCATTTT; CDR3 protein: CASSEGNQPQHF
J gene: TRBJ2-1; clone size: .; D gene: TRBD1; V gene: TRBV29-1; CDR3 DNA: TGCAGCTGCAGGGGGCGCGTTGGGGAGCAGTTCTTC; CDR3 protein: CSCRGRVGEQFF
J gene: TRBJ1-5; clone size: once; D gene: .; V gene: TRBV5-1; CDR3 DNA: TGCGCCAGCAGCTTGACGGGTCCCAATCAGCCCCAGCATTTT; CDR3 protein: CASSLTGPNQPQHF
J gene: TRBJ2-5; clone size: .; D gene: TRBD2; V gene: TRBV19; CDR3 DNA: TGTGCCAGTAGTACCGGGGGGGCGGGAGAGACCCAGTACTTC; CDR3 protein: CASSTGGAGETQYF
J gene: TRBJ2-7; clone size: .; D gene: TRBD2; V gene: TRBV7-2; CDR3 DNA: TGTGCCAGCAGCGGGGGACCGGGACTAACCCTTCAGGACTTC; CDR3 protein: CASSGGPGLTLQDF
J gene: TRBJ1-6; clone size: few; D gene: .; V gene: TRBV27; CDR3 DNA: TGTGCCAGCAGTAGGGCGGAGTATAATTCACCCCTCCACTTT; CDR3 protein: CASSRAEYNSPLHF
J gene: TRBJ1-1; clone size: .; D gene: TRBD1; V gene: TRBV10-3; CDR3 DNA: TGTGCCATCAGTGACCGAGACAGGGACCCTGAAGCTTTCTTT; CDR3 protein: CAISDRDRDPEAFF
J gene: TRBJ1-5; clone size: .; D gene: .; V gene: TRBV27; CDR3 DNA: TGTGCCAGCAGTTCCCGTCTCCGAGGGTTCAATCAGCCCCAGCATTTT; CDR3 protein: CASSSRLRGFNQPQHF
J gene: TRBJ1-1; clone size: few; D gene: .; V gene: TRBV30; CDR3 DNA: TGTGCCTGGAGGGTCGCTGCCAAAGCTTTCTTT; CDR3 protein: CAWRVAAKAFF
J gene: TRBJ2-1; clone size: .; D gene: .; V gene: TRBV6-6; CDR3 DNA: TGTGCCAGCAGTTATGACTCCTACAATGAGCAGTTCTTC; CDR3 protein: CASSYDSYNEQFF
J gene: TRBJ2-7; clone size: .; D gene: .; V gene: TRBV29-1; CDR3 DNA: TGCAGCGCTCTGGGCGGTTACTCCTACGAGCAGTACTTC; CDR3 protein: CSALGGYSYEQYF
J gene: TRBJ2-7; clone size: .; D gene: .; V gene: TRBV9; CDR3 DNA: TGTGCCAGCAGCGGTTCGGACAACTCCTACGAGCAGTACTTC; CDR3 protein: CASSGSDNSYEQYF
J gene: TRBJ2-5; clone size: .; D gene: .; V gene: TRBV29-1; CDR3 DNA: TGCAGCGTTGAAGTTTGGCAGGGGGAGACCCAGTACTTC; CDR3 protein: CSVEVWQGETQYF
J gene: TRBJ1-1; clone size: .; D gene: .; V gene: TRBV5-4; CDR3 DNA: TGTGCCAGCAGCCCACTTGGAGCTGAAGCTTTCTTT; CDR3 protein: CASSPLGAEAFF
J gene: TRBJ1-2; clone size: .; D gene: .; V gene: TRBV2; CDR3 DNA: TGTGCCAGCAGTGTAATAGGGACGGCCGGGGGTGGCTACACCTTC; CDR3 protein: CASSVIGTAGGGYTF
J gene: TRBJ1-1; clone size: .; D gene: .; V gene: TRBV5-4; CDR3 DNA: TGTGCCAGCAGCTGGAACACTGAAGCTTTCTTT; CDR3 protein: CASSWNTEAFF
J gene: TRBJ1-1; clone size: .; D gene: TRBD1; V gene: TRBV5-6; CDR3 DNA: TGTGCCAGCAGCCCGGACAGGGGTGGAACCACTGAAGCTTTCTTT; CDR3 protein: CASSPDRGGTTEAFF
J gene: TRBJ1-5; clone size: .; D gene: .; V gene: TRBV18; CDR3 DNA: TGTGCCAGCTCACCGGGGGCCCCGGCGGGCTGGCAGCCCCAGCATTTT; CDR3 protein: CASSPGAPAGWQPQHF
J gene: TRBJ2-6; clone size: .; D gene: .; V gene: TRBV9; CDR3 DNA: TGTGCCAGCACCCCTAGGGCGGGATCTGGGGCCAACGTCCTGACTTTC; CDR3 protein: CASTPRAGSGANVLTF
J gene: TRBJ2-2; clone size: .; D gene: TRBD2; V gene: TRBV27; CDR3 DNA: TGTGCCAGCAGTTACGGACTAGCGGGGACCGGGGAGCTGTTTTTT; CDR3 protein: CASSYGLAGTGELFF
J gene: TRBJ1-5; clone size: .; D gene: .; V gene: TRBV27; CDR3 DNA: TGTGCCAGCAGTGCCGGTGATCAGCCCCAGCATTTT; CDR3 protein: CASSAGDQPQHF
J gene: TRBJ1-1; clone size: once; D gene: .; V gene: TRBV7-2; CDR3 DNA: TGTGCCAGCAGCTCCCGGTCGTTTATTGGGGGGGGTGAAGCTTTCTTT; CDR3 protein: CASSSRSFIGGGEAFF
J gene: TRBJ1-2; clone size: .; D gene: .; V gene: TRBV28; CDR3 DNA: TGTGCCAGCAGTTTTCGCTATGCGGGAGGTGGCTACACCTTC; CDR3 protein: CASSFRYAGGGYTF
J gene: TRBJ1-3; clone size: .; D gene: .; V gene: TRBV7-8; CDR3 DNA: TGTGCCAGCAGCTCTATTAGCTCTGGAAACACCATATATTTT; CDR3 protein: CASSSISSGNTIYF
J gene: TRBJ2-7; clone size: .; D gene: .; V gene: TRBV6-1; CDR3 DNA: TGTGCCAGCAGTGACAGGGGCTTCGACGAGCAGTACTTC; CDR3 protein: CASSDRGFDEQYF
J gene: TRBJ2-3; clone size: .; D gene: .; V gene: TRBV29-1; CDR3 DNA: TGCAGCGTTGACCCGACAGGCACAGATACGCAGTATTTT; CDR3 protein: CSVDPTGTDTQYF
J gene: TRBJ1-2; clone size: once; D gene: TRBD1; V gene: TRBV25-1; CDR3 DNA: TGTGCCAGCAGTGAGTCCCGTTTCGACAGGGGGATCTATGGCTACACCTTC; CDR3 protein: CASSESRFDRGIYGYTF
J gene: TRBJ1-2; clone size: .; D gene: .; V gene: TRBV12-5; CDR3 DNA: TGTGCTAGTGGGAACGCAGCCTATGGCTACACCTTC; CDR3 protein: CASGNAAYGYTF
J gene: TRBJ2-3; clone size: .; D gene: .; V gene: TRBV21-1; CDR3 DNA: TGTGCCAGCAGCAAAGTTGTCGACGAGCTCACAGATACGCAGTATTTT; CDR3 protein: CASSKVVDELTDTQYF
J gene: TRBJ2-7; clone size: .; D gene: .; V gene: TRBV5-1; CDR3 DNA: TGCGCCAGCAGCCCCGCTAGTTACGAGCAGTACTTC; CDR3 protein: CASSPASYEQYF
J gene: TRBJ2-1; clone size: .; D gene: .; V gene: TRBV5-1; CDR3 DNA: TGCGCCAGCAGCTTGGCCGGGACGGACTACAATGAGCAGTTCTTC; CDR3 protein: CASSLAGTDYNEQFF
J gene: TRBJ2-7; clone size: .; D gene: .; V gene: TRBV11-2; CDR3 DNA: TGTGCCAGCAGCCCTATGGGGGAGCAGTACTTC; CDR3 protein: CASSPMGEQYF
J gene: TRBJ1-1; clone size: .; D gene: .; V gene: TRBV27; CDR3 DNA: TGTGCCAGCAGTTCAGAGCTACCCAGGAACACTGAAGCTTTCTTT; CDR3 protein: CASSSELPRNTEAFF
J gene: TRBJ2-3; clone size: .; D gene: TRBD2; V gene: TRBV7-9; CDR3 DNA: TGTGCCAGCAGCATTAGCGGGGGAAGGACAGATACGCAGTATTTT; CDR3 protein: CASSISGGRTDTQYF
J gene: TRBJ2-1; clone size: .; D gene: .; V gene: TRBV5-1; CDR3 DNA: TGCGCCAGCAGCTTGGACTCGGTACAGTTCTTC; CDR3 protein: CASSLDSVQFF
J gene: TRBJ2-7; clone size: .; D gene: .; V gene: TRBV9; CDR3 DNA: TGTGCCAGCACCAGAGGGGAGAGTTCCTACGAGCAGTACTTC; CDR3 protein: CASTRGESSYEQYF
J gene: TRBJ2-7; clone size: .; D gene: .; V gene: TRBV27; CDR3 DNA: TGTGCCAGCACCCCTATGGCAGGGCTGAGCTACGAGCAGTACTTC; CDR3 protein: CASTPMAGLSYEQYF
J gene: TRBJ2-7; clone size: .; D gene: TRBD1; V gene: TRBV6-5; CDR3 DNA: TGTGCCAGCAGTTTGACAGGGGGCGGCGAGCAGTACTTC; CDR3 protein: CASSLTGGGEQYF
J gene: TRBJ1-1; clone size: .; D gene: .; V gene: TRBV7-2; CDR3 DNA: TGTGCCAGCAGCGTACCCGTCTCAACAGAAGCTTTCTTT; CDR3 protein: CASSVPVSTEAFF
J gene: TRBJ2-7; clone size: .; D gene: .; V gene: TRBV6-5; CDR3 DNA: TGTGCCAGCAGTCGAACCTACGAGCAGTACTTC; CDR3 protein: CASSRTYEQYF
J gene: TRBJ2-2; clone size: .; D gene: TRBD1; V gene: TRBV5-4; CDR3 DNA: TGTGCCAGCAGCCCCAGCTCGGACAGGCCTACCGGGGAGCTGTTTTTT; CDR3 protein: CASSPSSDRPTGELFF
J gene: TRBJ1-2; clone size: .; D gene: .; V gene: TRBV5-1; CDR3 DNA: TGCGCCAGCAGCCCCGAATCCCGGAGCGGCTACACCTTC; CDR3 protein: CASSPESRSGYTF
J gene: TRBJ2-7; clone size: .; D gene: .; V gene: TRBV5-5; CDR3 DNA: TGTGCCAGCAGCTTGGAGCGGTCTAGCTACGAGCAGTACTTC; CDR3 protein: CASSLERSSYEQYF
J gene: TRBJ1-3; clone size: .; D gene: .; V gene: TRBV19; CDR3 DNA: TGTGCCAGTAGCTGGAATGGGGACCCTGGAAACACCATATATTTT; CDR3 protein: CASSWNGDPGNTIYF
J gene: TRBJ1-1; clone size: .; D gene: .; V gene: TRBV10-3; CDR3 DNA: TGTGCCATCAGTGCCAGTCAGGGAGCAACTGAAGCTTTCTTT; CDR3 protein: CAISASQGATEAFF
J gene: TRBJ2-7; clone size: .; D gene: .; V gene: TRBV5-1; CDR3 DNA: TGCGCCAGCAGCGGGGACTACGAGCAGTACTTC; CDR3 protein: CASSGDYEQYF
J gene: TRBJ1-5; clone size: .; D gene: .; V gene: TRBV6-1; CDR3 DNA: TGTGCCAGCAGTGAGGCGGCTGGACGCAATCAGCCCCAGCATTTT; CDR3 protein: CASSEAAGRNQPQHF
J gene: TRBJ2-7; clone size: once; D gene: .; V gene: TRBV4-2; CDR3 DNA: TGTGCCAGCAGCCAAGAGGGTTCGCGGAGTTCGACGAAGTACGAGCAGTACTTC; CDR3 protein: CASSQEGSRSSTKYEQYF